Here is one T cell receptor (beta chain) with its context. Its target is unknown. This sample is part of a study of T cell clones after liver transplantation. Background on the study: Timepoints were pre-transplant, pre-withdrawal, and after withdrawal was completed or failed.

The germline V and J ends were trimmed by 5 bases and 5 bases, with 16 bases remaining between them. Germline-derived CDR1 and CDR2 are MDHEN and SYDVKM. The CDR3 loop spans 15 amino acids. Using immunoSEQ multiplex PCR, the repertoire was profiled, and TCRdb retains in-frame clones only, with some absent. The sample shows more than 15,000 clones, about 87% of them seen only once. General study points: In two subjects, few donor cells limited the measurable donor-reactive repertoire.

The receptor was isolated from a human donor who received a liver transplant. The specimen comprised CD8+ T cells from blood, sampled before liver transplant. The V and J genes are TRBV28 and TRBJ2-1; D is unclear. The CDR3 DNA is TGTGCCAGCAGTCCGTCAACGGAGATACACAATGAGCAGTTCTTC. It encodes CASSPSTEIHNEQFF.